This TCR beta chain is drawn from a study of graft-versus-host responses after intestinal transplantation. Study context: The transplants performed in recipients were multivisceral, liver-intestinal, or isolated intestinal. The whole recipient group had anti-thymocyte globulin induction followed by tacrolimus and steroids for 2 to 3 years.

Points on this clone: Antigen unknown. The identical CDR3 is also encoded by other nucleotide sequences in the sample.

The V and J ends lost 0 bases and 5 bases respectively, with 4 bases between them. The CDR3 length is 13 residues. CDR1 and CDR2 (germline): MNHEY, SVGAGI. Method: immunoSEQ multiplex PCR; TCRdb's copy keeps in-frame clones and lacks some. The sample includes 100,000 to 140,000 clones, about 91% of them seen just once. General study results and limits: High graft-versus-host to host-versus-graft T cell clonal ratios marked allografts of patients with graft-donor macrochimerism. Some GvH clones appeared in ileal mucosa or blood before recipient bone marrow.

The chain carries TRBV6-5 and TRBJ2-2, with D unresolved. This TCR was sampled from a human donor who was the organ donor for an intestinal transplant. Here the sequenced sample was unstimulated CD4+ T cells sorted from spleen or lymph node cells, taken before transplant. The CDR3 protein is CASSYSGTGELFF. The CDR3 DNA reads TGTGCCAGCAGTTACTCGGGGACCGGGGAGCTGTTTTTT.